This T cell receptor (beta chain) was sequenced for a study of T-cell reconstitution after alpha-beta-depleted transplantation in children. Study-level findings and limits: T cells produced anew were the main source of T-cell counts and diversity one year after transplant. Surviving recipient T cells and thymic progenitors accounted for the high day-60 TCRbeta diversity observed in some patients.

Regarding this clonotype: The antigen is undetermined.

The TCRbeta library was prepared with unique molecular identifiers. TCRdb analysed the PCR reads with MiXCR anew, one entry per CDR3 protein. The repertoire holds around 500,000 distinct CDR3 sequences, with roughly 24% as singletons. The CDR3 totals 14 residues. Germline CDR1 is DFQATT and CDR2 is SNEGSKA (reference sequence). V lost 3 bases, J lost 1 base, and 10 bases lay in between. Material: PBMCs, mostly from graft donor cells, obtained 360 days after TCRalphabeta/CD19-depleted stem cell transplant. The chain combines TRBV20-1 with TRBJ2-4; possibly TRBD2 for D (5 bases). The TCR originated in a boy younger than two who had a stem cell transplant for acute myeloid leukemia, so the T cells may come from the graft donor. The DNA for the CDR3 is TGCAGTGCTAGTACACTAGGGGCCAAAAACATTCAGTACTTC. Protein product: CSASTLGAKNIQYF.